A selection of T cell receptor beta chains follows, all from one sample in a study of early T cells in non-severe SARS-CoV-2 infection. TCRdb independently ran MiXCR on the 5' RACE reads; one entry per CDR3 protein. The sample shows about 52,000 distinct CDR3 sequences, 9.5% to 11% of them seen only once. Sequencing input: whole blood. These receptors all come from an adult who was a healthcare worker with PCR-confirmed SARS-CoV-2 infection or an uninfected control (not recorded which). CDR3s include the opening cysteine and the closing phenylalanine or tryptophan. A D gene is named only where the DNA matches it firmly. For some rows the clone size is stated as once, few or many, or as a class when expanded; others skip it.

DNA: TGTGCCAGCATCGCGGACAGCAATCAGGATGGCTACACCTTC; CDR3: CASIADSNQDGYTF; V: TRBV6-5; size: few; J: TRBJ1-2; D: -
DNA: TGTGCCAGCAGTGACAACTCTGGGGCCAACGTCCTGACTTTC; CDR3: CASSDNSGANVLTF; V: TRBV6-4; size: few; J: TRBJ2-6; D: -
DNA: TGTGCCAGCAGTTACGGTCCGAGAGAGCAGTTCTTC; CDR3: CASSYGPREQFF; V: TRBV6-5; size: many; J: TRBJ2-1; D: -
DNA: TGTGCCAGTTCGGGGGGGGCTGGAAACACCATATATTTT; CDR3: CASSGGAGNTIYF; V: TRBV12-3/TRBV12-4; size: -; J: TRBJ1-3; D: -
DNA: TGCGCCAGCAGCCAAGATCTAGGAGGGACCTTGAACACCGGGGAGCTGTTTTTT; CDR3: CASSQDLGGTLNTGELFF; V: TRBV4-3; size: few; J: TRBJ2-2; D: -
DNA: TGTGCCAGTAGTAACTACAGGTTCCCTTACAATGAGCAGTTCTTC; CDR3: CASSNYRFPYNEQFF; V: TRBV19; size: large; J: TRBJ2-1; D: -
DNA: TGTGCCAGCAGTTACTCGATAGGCCCCCCGACCGGGACTAGAAACTTCAATGAGCAGTTCTTC; CDR3: CASSYSIGPPTGTRNFNEQFF; V: TRBV6-6; size: many; J: TRBJ2-1; D: TRBD2
DNA: TGCAGTGCTAGACTAGTAGCCTACGAGCAGTACTTC; CDR3: CSARLVAYEQYF; V: TRBV20-1; size: -; J: TRBJ2-7; D: -
DNA: TGTGCCAGCAGCTTAACGGGGGAAAGGGATTCACCCCTCCACTTT; CDR3: CASSLTGERDSPLHF; V: TRBV7-6; size: -; J: TRBJ1-6; D: -
DNA: TGTGCCAGCAGCTTGAGCCAAAATACGCAGTATTTT; CDR3: CASSLSQNTQYF; V: TRBV5-4; size: many; J: TRBJ2-3; D: -
DNA: TGTGCCAGCTCACCGGGGGACACTAGCACAGATACGCAGTATTTT; CDR3: CASSPGDTSTDTQYF; V: TRBV18; size: many; J: TRBJ2-3; D: -
DNA: TGTGCCAGCGATGGGGGCTCGGGCACTGAAGCTTTCTTT; CDR3: CASDGGSGTEAFF; V: TRBV6-6; size: many; J: TRBJ1-1; D: -
DNA: TGCGCCAGCAGCTTGGAAGGTAACACCGGGGAGCTGTTTTTT; CDR3: CASSLEGNTGELFF; V: TRBV5-1; size: -; J: TRBJ2-2; D: -
DNA: TGTGCCAGCAGCTGGCCCCCCCAACTAGGCACAGATACGCAGTATTTT; CDR3: CASSWPPQLGTDTQYF; V: TRBV11-2; size: many; J: TRBJ2-3; D: -
DNA: TGCAGTGCTAGAGATCCGGGACAGGGATGGGAGACCCAGTACTTC; CDR3: CSARDPGQGWETQYF; V: TRBV20-1; size: few; J: TRBJ2-5; D: TRBD1
DNA: TGTGCCAGCAGTGAAATACAGGGAAAGACCGGGGAGCTGTTTTTT; CDR3: CASSEIQGKTGELFF; V: TRBV2; size: many; J: TRBJ2-2; D: -
DNA: TGTGCCAGCAGTGTGCGGGGGAGCGATGGCTACACCTTC; CDR3: CASSVRGSDGYTF; V: TRBV25-1; size: -; J: TRBJ1-2; D: -
DNA: TGTGCCAGCAGCCGCGGACAGGGTTACGAGACCCAGTACTTC; CDR3: CASSRGQGYETQYF; V: TRBV28; size: many; J: TRBJ2-5; D: TRBD1
DNA: TGTGCCAGCAGTTTTTACGCGAGCTCCTACAATGAGCAGTTCTTC; CDR3: CASSFYASSYNEQFF; V: TRBV27; size: -; J: TRBJ2-1; D: -
DNA: TGTGCCAGCAGCCAAGTGGGCCAAGAGACCCAGTACTTC; CDR3: CASSQVGQETQYF; V: TRBV3-1; size: -; J: TRBJ2-5; D: -
DNA: TGCGCCAGCAGCCATCCCTTATTAGATACGCAGTATTTT; CDR3: CASSHPLLDTQYF; V: TRBV4-1; size: many; J: TRBJ2-3; D: -
DNA: TGTGCCAGCAGCTTGGGACAGCGGGAGGATACGCAGTATTTT; CDR3: CASSLGQREDTQYF; V: TRBV7-2; size: few; J: TRBJ2-3; D: -
DNA: TGTGCCAGCAGGCATGACAGGGGGGCCGGGGAGCTGTTTTTT; CDR3: CASRHDRGAGELFF; V: TRBV6-5; size: many; J: TRBJ2-2; D: TRBD1
DNA: TGTGCCAGCAGCTTAGTCTCACTAACGCAAGAGACCCAGTACTTC; CDR3: CASSLVSLTQETQYF; V: TRBV7-8; size: -; J: TRBJ2-5; D: -
DNA: TGCAGTGGGGCCCTGGGCCCCAGTGCAGATACGCAGTATTTT; CDR3: CSGALGPSADTQYF; V: TRBV20-1; size: many; J: TRBJ2-3; D: -
DNA: TGTGCCAGCAGCTTTGATTTTAACCCAAACAGGGGCTACACCTTC; CDR3: CASSFDFNPNRGYTF; V: TRBV7-9; size: many; J: TRBJ1-2; D: -
DNA: TGTGCCAGCAGTCCGCCGACTAGCGGGTACAATGAGCAGTTCTTC; CDR3: CASSPPTSGYNEQFF; V: TRBV28; size: many; J: TRBJ2-1; D: TRBD2
DNA: TGCGCCAGCAGCCAAGATTGGGGGGCAACTATGAACACTGAAGCTTTCTTT; CDR3: CASSQDWGATMNTEAFF; V: TRBV4-3; size: many; J: TRBJ1-1; D: -
DNA: TGTGCCAGCAGCGAGGCCGCAACCTCTAACTATGGCTACACCTTC; CDR3: CASSEAATSNYGYTF; V: TRBV9; size: few; J: TRBJ1-2; D: -
DNA: TGTGCCAGCAGCGTTTTGGGCACAGATACGCAGTATTTT; CDR3: CASSVLGTDTQYF; V: TRBV9; size: few; J: TRBJ2-3; D: -
DNA: TGTGCCAGCAGGCCGACAGCAACTAATGAAAAACTGTTTTTT; CDR3: CASRPTATNEKLFF; V: TRBV6-5; size: many; J: TRBJ1-4; D: -
DNA: TGCAGTGCCCAGAACCTGGCGAACACCGGGGAGCTGTTTTTT; CDR3: CSAQNLANTGELFF; V: TRBV20-1; size: -; J: TRBJ2-2; D: -
DNA: TGTGCCAGCACGGGATTGGGAGGAGATACGCAGTATTTT; CDR3: CASTGLGGDTQYF; V: TRBV6-2/TRBV6-3; size: many; J: TRBJ2-3; D: -